The 10 T cell receptor beta chains below were found in one sample sequenced in a study of monozygotic twins with inflammatory bowel disease. No DNA is given; TCRdb re-called the 5' RACE reads and lists each CDR3 protein once. This listing includes some 90,000 distinct CDR3 sequences. Sample: blood. The receptors stem from a human donor with ulcerative colitis or Crohn's disease, or a healthy co-twin of an affected twin (not recorded which).

V gene TRBV3-1 combines with J gene TRBJ1-5; TCRdb names TRBD1, which stays unverified in the absence of DNA. The length of the CDR3 is 15 residues. Germline CDR1 LGHDT, CDR2 YNNKEL (reference sequence). This CDR3 reads CASSQEGERGQPQHF.

This chain connects TRBV7-2 to TRBJ2-1; there is no DNA to check the TCRdb D call of TRBD2. CDR3 length equals 15 residues. Germline CDR1 and CDR2: SGHTA and FQGNSA. The CDR3 sequence: CASSPYFSGGNEQFF.

V gene TRBV20-1 combines with J gene TRBJ1-1; TCRdb returns TRBD1, unconfirmable since there is no DNA. Germline V gene lookup returns CDR1 DFQATT and CDR2 SNEGSKA (reference sequence). This CDR3 has 15 residues. This chain's CDR3 is CSAKQGVVSNTEAFF.

This sequence joins TRBV5-1 and TRBJ2-1. This CDR3 spans 14 amino acids. Germline CDR1 SGHRS, CDR2 YFSETQ. This CDR3 reads CASSLTRTYNEQFF.

The chain carries TRBV20-1 and TRBJ1-4; the TCRdb call, TRBD1, lacks DNA for checking. Germline CDR1 is DFQATT and CDR2 is SNEGSKA (reference sequence). This CDR3 is built from 12 residues. The chain's CDR3 is CSARGTVEKLFF.

This CDR3 is CASSWQGSSAYEQYF. The rearrangement links TRBV5-5 to TRBJ2-7. Germline assignment: CDR1 SGHKS and CDR2 YYEKEE (reference sequence). There are 15 residues in the CDR3.

This chain uses TRBV5-1 with TRBJ1-1; the TRBD1 assignment by TCRdb is unverifiable without DNA. Germline V gives CDR1 SGHRS, CDR2 YFSETQ. This CDR3 has 14 residues. The CDR3 protein is CASSLSGGNTEAFF.

The V and J genes are TRBV20-1 and TRBJ2-7. Germline V gives CDR1 DFQATT, CDR2 SNEGSKA (reference sequence). The CDR3 is made up of 14 amino acids. The CDR3 protein is CSARDLKQSYEQYF.

The chain has TRBV20-1 and TRBJ1-1. This CDR3 contains 12 residues. Per the germline V gene, CDR1 is DFQATT and CDR2 is SNEGSKA (reference sequence). CDR3 residues: CSATSTNTEAFF.

The CDR3 loop reads CASSLEGQKTDTQYF. This rearrangement joins TRBV7-2 to TRBJ2-3; TCRdb's assignment of TRBD1 cannot be checked, as there is no DNA. The length of the CDR3 is 15 residues. Germline CDR1 and CDR2: SGHTA and FQGNSA.